Listed below are T cell receptor beta chains from one sample, sequenced in a study of CD8+ T cells in alopecia areata. TCRdb's copy holds only in-frame clones and misses some; the assay was immunoSEQ multiplex PCR. Found here are about 150,000 clones, roughly 50% of them singletons; the top ten hold approximately 4.3%. The sample taken for sequencing was CD4+ T cells sorted from blood. The source of these receptors is a human donor in good health. CDR3s include the opening cysteine and the closing phenylalanine or tryptophan. Each record gives: V gene, D gene, J gene, clone size, CDR3 protein, CDR3 DNA. D genes are given only for firm matches. Rows give clone size only sometimes, using once, few, many, or a class for an expanded clone.

>TRBV6-6|NA|TRBJ2-3|NA
CATKRRQPSTDTQYF
TGTGCCACCAAGAGGCGACAACCTAGCACAGATACGCAGTATTTT
>TRBV5-1|NA|TRBJ2-7|NA
CASSLAAAFYEQYF
TGCGCCAGCAGCTTGGCTGCGGCCTTCTACGAGCAGTACTTC
>TRBV19|TRBD1|TRBJ2-7|NA
CASSRGGQGHYEQYF
TGTGCCAGTAGTAGGGGGGGACAGGGACACTACGAGCAGTACTTC
>TRBV29-1|NA|TRBJ2-1|NA
CSVERTNYNEQFF
TGCAGCGTTGAGCGGACTAATTACAATGAGCAGTTCTTC
>TRBV28|NA|TRBJ1-2|many
CASSFPGSGYTF
TGTGCCAGCAGTTTTCCCGGGTCTGGCTACACCTTC
>TRBV7-6|TRBD1|TRBJ1-5|NA
CASSLAQGYNQPQHF
TGTGCCAGCAGCTTAGCACAGGGGTACAATCAGCCCCAGCATTTT
>TRBV10-2|NA|TRBJ2-7|NA
CASSELVHYEQYF
TGCGCCAGCAGTGAGTTGGTACACTACGAGCAGTACTTC
>TRBV29-1|NA|TRBJ2-5|once
CSVEYEAGGTQYF
TGCAGCGTTGAATATGAGGCCGGGGGGACCCAGTACTTC
>TRBV15|TRBD1|TRBJ2-7|few
CATSLGQGLTNEQYF
TGTGCCACCAGCTTGGGACAGGGGCTTACCAACGAGCAGTACTTC
>TRBV28|NA|TRBJ2-7|NA
CASSLSVPSYEQYF
TGTGCCAGCAGTTTATCTGTCCCGTCCTACGAGCAGTACTTC
>TRBV19|NA|TRBJ2-1|few
CASSIGAGVNEQFF
TGTGCCAGTAGTATTGGAGCAGGGGTAAATGAGCAGTTCTTC
>TRBV4-1|TRBD1|TRBJ2-7|NA
CASRRTGDYEQYF
TGCGCCAGCAGACGGACAGGGGACTACGAGCAGTACTTC
>TRBV7-2|NA|TRBJ1-1|NA
CASSRGSRNTEAFF
TGTGCCAGCAGCCGCGGATCGAGGAACACTGAAGCTTTCTTT
>TRBV29-1|TRBD2|TRBJ2-7|few
CSVASGSGSFWGYEQYF
TGCAGCGTTGCTTCTGGTAGCGGGAGCTTTTGGGGTTACGAGCAGTACTTC
>TRBV2|NA|TRBJ1-2|NA
CASSGSRGVYGYTF
TGTGCCAGCAGTGGGAGCCGGGGTGTCTATGGCTACACCTTC
>TRBV7-6|NA|TRBJ1-5|once
CASSQGQGIDQPQHF
TGTGCCAGCTCCCAGGGGCAGGGCATCGATCAGCCCCAGCATTTT
>TRBV29-1|NA|TRBJ2-7|NA
CSVRSNLVYEQYF
TGCAGCGTTCGATCCAACCTCGTCTACGAGCAGTACTTC
>TRBV6-1|NA|TRBJ1-2|few
CASSELAESRGGYTF
TGTGCCAGCAGTGAATTGGCAGAATCTAGGGGAGGCTACACCTTC
>TRBV5-8|NA|TRBJ1-5|once
CASSLTGIQPQHF
TGTGCCAGCAGCTTGACAGGGATTCAGCCCCAGCATTTT
>TRBV30|NA|TRBJ1-4|few
CAWSYPPGEKLFF
TGTGCCTGGAGTTATCCTCCGGGGGAAAAACTGTTTTTT
>TRBV7-6|NA|TRBJ2-5|once
CASSSTFTETQYF
TGTGCCAGCAGTTCGACATTTACGGAGACCCAGTACTTC
>TRBV19|TRBD1|TRBJ2-7|NA
CASRSQGIDDEQYF
TGTGCCAGTAGATCACAGGGGATAGATGACGAGCAGTACTTC
>TRBV6-6|NA|TRBJ2-7|NA
CASSVGTLPYEQYF
TGTGCCAGCAGTGTCGGGACACTTCCCTACGAGCAGTACTTC
>TRBV4-1|TRBD1|TRBJ2-7|few
CASSQPRDRFYEQYF
TGCGCCAGCAGCCAACCCCGGGACAGGTTCTACGAGCAGTACTTC
>TRBV2|NA|TRBJ2-2|NA
CASRSGELFF
TGTGCCAGCAGGTCCGGGGAGCTGTTTTTT
>TRBV5-1|NA|TRBJ2-5|NA
CASSLNAMGETQYF
TGCGCCAGCAGCTTGAACGCAATGGGAGAGACCCAGTACTTC
>TRBV6-5|NA|TRBJ2-7|NA
CASRGNYEQYF
TGTGCCAGCAGGGGGAACTACGAGCAGTACTTC
>TRBV7-9|TRBD1|TRBJ2-4|NA
CASSSDRVKNIQYF
TGTGCCAGCAGCTCGGACAGGGTCAAAAACATTCAGTACTTC
>TRBV10-2|NA|TRBJ1-1|few
CASRRETEAFF
TGCGCCAGCAGGCGGGAGACTGAAGCTTTCTTT
>TRBV28|TRBD1|TRBJ2-2|few
CASSDPGTGAGELFF
TGTGCCAGCAGTGACCCCGGGACAGGGGCCGGGGAGCTGTTTTTT
>TRBV30|NA|TRBJ2-5|few
CAWSVAATTGTQYF
TGTGCCTGGAGCGTGGCCGCAACCACGGGGACCCAGTACTTC
>TRBV6-5|NA|TRBJ1-2|few
CASRDTNYGYTF
TGTGCCAGCCGGGACACTAACTATGGCTACACCTTC
>TRBV9|NA|TRBJ2-1|NA
CASSVALASSYNEQFF
TGTGCCAGCAGCGTAGCTTTGGCGAGCTCCTACAATGAGCAGTTCTTC
>TRBV28|TRBD1|TRBJ2-7|NA
CASSLFRTGTGSSYEQYF
TGTGCCAGCAGTCTCTTCCGTACTGGGACAGGGAGCTCCTACGAGCAGTACTTC
>TRBV13|NA|TRBJ2-7|NA
CASSLGVSYEQYF
TGTGCCAGCAGCTTAGGTGTATCCTACGAGCAGTACTTC
>TRBV29-1|NA|TRBJ2-7|NA
CSVARGTRSYEQYF
TGCAGCGTCGCTCGTGGGACACGGTCCTACGAGCAGTACTTC
>TRBV6-6|NA|TRBJ2-6|NA
CASIPDSGLVLTF
TGTGCCAGCATCCCGGACAGTGGTCTCGTCCTGACTTTC
>TRBV7-9|NA|TRBJ2-7|few
CASSLVRGEQYF
TGTGCCAGCAGCTTGGTTAGGGGCGAGCAGTACTTC
>TRBV7-9|NA|TRBJ2-1|NA
CASRQDSSGDNEQFF
TGTGCCAGCAGACAGGACTCGTCAGGCGACAATGAGCAGTTCTTC
>TRBV5-1|TRBD2|TRBJ2-3|NA
CASSRNLAGGTDTQYF
TGCGCCAGCAGCCGAAACCTAGCGGGAGGCACAGATACGCAGTATTTT
>TRBV15|TRBD1|TRBJ2-7|once
CATSRPGGIYEQYF
TGTGCCACCAGCAGGCCAGGGGGAATCTACGAGCAGTACTTC
>TRBV15|TRBD1|TRBJ2-5|NA
CATSRRIGQGRETQYF
TGTGCCACCAGCAGGCGAATAGGACAGGGAAGAGAGACCCAGTACTTC
>TRBV5-1|NA|TRBJ2-1|few
CASSLVETAYGTRNEQFF
TGCGCCAGCAGCTTGGTGGAAACCGCTTACGGGACACGGAATGAGCAGTTCTTC
>TRBV29-1|TRBD2|TRBJ2-1|NA
CSVQRESEFF
TGCAGCGTCCAGCGGGAGTCGGAGTTCTTC
>TRBV5-1|NA|TRBJ1-2|NA
CASKQDDNYGYTF
TGCGCCAGCAAACAGGACGATAACTATGGCTACACCTTC
>TRBV6-5|TRBD2|TRBJ2-5|NA
CASSPGLAAWTQYF
TGTGCCAGCAGTCCGGGACTAGCGGCTTGGACCCAGTACTTC
>TRBV30|NA|TRBJ1-1|NA
CAWRGLVNTEAFF
TGTGCCTGGAGGGGACTGGTGAACACTGAAGCTTTCTTT
>TRBV7-9|TRBD1|TRBJ2-3|few
CASSLVGTGIADTQYF
TGTGCCAGCAGCTTAGTCGGGACAGGAATCGCAGATACGCAGTATTTT
>TRBV30|NA|TRBJ1-1|NA
CAWSFGMNTEAFF
TGTGCCTGGAGTTTTGGGATGAACACTGAAGCTTTCTTT
>TRBV11-2|TRBD1|TRBJ2-3|NA
CASSFPGQGAITQYF
TGTGCCAGCAGCTTCCCGGGACAGGGGGCGATAACGCAGTATTTT
>TRBV27|NA|TRBJ2-1|NA
CASSLSRGGIRNEQFF
TGTGCCAGCAGTTTATCTCGGGGTGGGATTAGGAATGAGCAGTTCTTC
>TRBV7-9|NA|TRBJ1-5|NA
CASSLGGADQPQHF
TGTGCCAGCAGCTTAGGGGGGGCGGATCAGCCCCAGCATTTT
>TRBV28|NA|TRBJ2-7|few
CASSLLGGEQYF
TGTGCCAGCAGCCTACTAGGGGGCGAGCAGTACTTC
>TRBV2|TRBD2|TRBJ2-3|NA
CASSRTSPPDTQYF
TGTGCCAGCAGCAGGACTAGCCCACCAGATACGCAGTATTTT
>TRBV5-4|NA|TRBJ1-2|NA
CASSPPGDFYGYTF
TGTGCCAGCAGCCCCCCGGGAGATTTCTATGGCTACACCTTC
>TRBV29-1|NA|TRBJ1-1|NA
CSVAPEAFF
TGCAGCGTTGCCCCTGAAGCTTTCTTT
>TRBV18|NA|TRBJ2-1|few
CASSSGLDNEQFF
TGTGCCAGCTCCTCAGGGTTAGACAATGAGCAGTTCTTC